Listed here is a single T cell receptor beta chain. For the second PCR, which ran for about 6 to 11 cycles, a sample-barcoded 5' primer and a J-beta primer mix were used. Each cDNA molecule carried a tag from a template-switch adaptor that contained 12 random nucleotides. TCRdb re-called the 5' RACE reads through MiXCR, storing one row per CDR3 protein. The table shows over 600,000 distinct CDR3 sequences, with approximately 40% occurring only once. These data are taken from a study of blood T cells in healthy people across ages. CDR3 size: 14 residues. V shed 6 bases and J shed 3 bases, with 13 bases lying between them. CDR1 WNHNN and CDR2 SYGVQD come from the germline V gene (reference sequence). In terms of origin and age, donors were healthy Caucasian individuals from Russia aged about 6 to 95.

The chain carries TRBV10-1 and TRBJ2-3, with D maybe TRBD2 (5 bases). The specimen was blood. This sequence was found in an elderly man in good health. The CDR3 sequence is CASSEGRATDTQYF. DNA for the CDR3: TGCGCCAGCAGCGAGGGAAGGGCGACAGATACGCAGTATTTT.